What follows describes a single TCR beta chain. The read gets to within 3 residues of the CDR3 end, and the germline J gene fills in the rest. The method was immunoSEQ multiplex PCR; TCRdb's version includes in-frame clones alone and lacks a portion of them. This sample's clone table lists about 39,000 clones. These data are taken from a study of T cells in women clearing cervical HPV infection. Study information: No precancer developed; the control's incident HPV16 infection cleared within 12 months. For cases, blood was sampled a median approximately 150 days after lesion detection, interquartile range roughly 80 to 200 days.

Germline V gives CDR1 SGHTA, CDR2 FQGNSA. The CDR3 totals 14 residues. Sequences were obtained from blood buffy coat. V gene TRBV7-2 combines with J gene TRBJ2-4; 12 bases fit TRBD1. The sequence was collected from a woman aged 18 to 75 with a cervical HPV16 infection that either progressed to CIN3+ or cleared (not recorded which). CDR3 DNA (partial): TGTGCCAGCAGCTCGGGACAGGGGGCTTCCGGT. Encoded protein: CASSSGQGASG. The CDR3, in full, reads CASSSGQGASGQYF.